Below, 5 T cell receptor beta chains from the same sample are listed, as sequenced in a study of blood T cell repertoires in COVID-19. Only in-frame clones appear in the TCRdb table, and some are missing; sequencing was by immunoSEQ multiplex PCR. In the table there are under 250,000 clones, around 83% of which are singletons. Sequences were obtained from peripheral blood. The source of these receptors is a man older than 75 with acute or convalescent COVID-19.

V and J are TRBV19 and TRBJ1-5; D remains unclear. V lost 4 bases, J lost 4 bases, and 5 bases lay in between. The CDR3 is made up of 12 amino acids. Germline CDR1 is LNHDA and CDR2 is SQIVND (reference sequence). The CDR3 loop is CASSNRNQPQHF. The CDR3 DNA reads as TGTGCCAGTAGTAATCGGAATCAGCCCCAGCATTTT.

This sequence joins TRBV7-9 and TRBJ2-3, with 15 bases identical to TRBD2. Germline V gene sequence: CDR1 SEHNR, CDR2 FQNEAQ (reference sequence). The CDR3 consists of 16 residues. After removal of 3 bases from V and 4 bases from J, the junction contained 2 bases not matched to a gene. CDR3 coding DNA: TGTGCCAGCAGCTTGGGACTAGCGGGAGGCCCAGATACGCAGTATTTT. Amino acid sequence: CASSLGLAGGPDTQYF.

As for this clone: The junction does not match germline at one end; this may be a read error. The rearrangement links TRBV12-3 or TRBV12-4 to TRBJ2-6; D possibly corresponds to TRBD1 (6 bases). This CDR3 has 11 amino acids. The CDR3 loop is CASSLGGQREF. In DNA form, the CDR3 reads TGTGCCAGCAGTTTAGGGGGACAAAGAGAATTC.

The V and J genes are TRBV5-1 and TRBJ2-1; TRBD2 aligns across 8 bases. The ends lost 3 bases at V and 5 bases at J; junction bases unmatched: 13. CDR1 is SGHRS, CDR2 YFSETQ, per germline. The CDR3 consists of 17 residues. The CDR3 loop reads CASSSSRGTRIHNEQFF. CDR3 nucleotides: TGCGCCAGCAGCTCGTCTCGCGGGACTAGAATCCACAATGAGCAGTTCTTC.

In its sample, this clone was seen once. The V and J genes are TRBV5-4 and TRBJ1-2, with D possibly TRBD1 on 6 matching bases. Looked up from germline, CDR1 is SGHNT and CDR2 is YYREEE (reference sequence). Trimming cost V 0 bases and J 7 bases, with 13 bases left between them. The CDR3 is 14 amino acids. The DNA of the CDR3 is TGTGCCAGCAGCTTGGCCCAGGGGATGGGTGGCTACACCTTC. Its protein is CASSLAQGMGGYTF. The full variable domain, in which reference TRBV5-4 and TRBJ1-2 provide the parts outside the CDR3, is ETGVTQSPTHLIKTRGQQVTLRCSSQSGHNTVSWYQQALGQGPQFIFQYYREEENGRGNFPPRFSGLQFPNYSSELNVNALELDDSALYLCASSLAQGMGGYTFGSGTRLTVV.